Sequencing of this TCR beta chain was carried out in a study of cytomegalovirus exposure and HLA in healthy donors listed by TCRdb under 2017. Broadly, across the study: In an earlier analysis of around 540 of the donors, 276 Gb of sequence data and some 120 million unique TCR beta sequences from about 179 million T cells were reported. Every repertoire in the discovery cohort had been generated on one and the same sequencing platform. The number of donors typed differed by locus, with about 629-640 for A, B, C, DRB1 and DQB1, 522 for DQA1, approximately 580 for DPA1, and under 490 for DPB1. Because of strong linkage in the cohort, five DR-DQ haplotypes were treated as single units for association and clustering. The study used immunosequencing to profile the T cell repertoires of approximately 650 subjects and linked those repertoires to cytomegalovirus serostatus. An early release that covered about 600 HLA-typed donors contained approximately 300 gigabases of sequencing data and around 80 million unique TCR sequences. The aim of the study was to test whether cataloging public T cell receptors could identify signatures of past pathogen exposure. In addition to the first cohort of 650 to 800 subjects, a separate validation cohort of approximately 110 different subjects was used. Rather than drawing on any new phenotypic data, the later analysis identified candidate immune exposures from TCR beta sequences and the way those sequences occurred across donors. Donor age, sex, ethnicity and CMV serostatus were compiled together with the repertoire data. In a later genetic analysis, genome-wide SNP genotypes for about 65% of the roughly 700 donors were used, and that subset was treated as a discovery cohort. To study patterns of TCR occurrence, a later analysis re-analyzed previously published TCR beta repertoires from 700 or so donors and added high-resolution HLA genotyping. To predict cytomegalovirus infection status, the study brought together high-throughput TCR immunosequencing, statistical association of individual TCRs with disease status, and machine learning. HLA typing included class I and class II loci at four-digit resolution. In an earlier analysis of a few hundred of the donors, high-throughput TCR beta sequencing was used to judge whether each TCR beta V gene segment behaved as functional or pseudogenic. Among the roughly 410 genotyped donors, more than 70% belonged to the genetic ancestry cluster associated with self-reported Caucasian donors. Across approximately 400 genotyped donors of the cohort, an average of roughly 250,000 unique TCR beta nucleotide sequences per donor were sequenced, and 15% to 20% of those sequences were non-productive. General study outcomes and caveats: Compared with the roughly 710-donor mean, donors in an Asian-associated ancestry cluster had fewer N-insertions in productive TCRs, according to a later genetic analysis. V-gene and J-gene trimming of TCR beta chains was associated with a missense DCLRE1C variant in a later genetic analysis, and the association was replicated in an independent cohort. Immune exposure information for the cohort was limited to CMV serostatus. According to a later analysis, parvovirus B19, influenza, CMV and Epstein-Barr virus appeared linked to several top co-occurrence clusters. While some public TCRs were present in many individuals, most TCR sequences turned up only very rarely across donors. Only TCR beta chains were sequenced in this cohort, and the absence of alpha or paired-chain data limited detectable features. It was suggested by the authors that the approach could potentially be generalized to other disease states and immunological phenotypes. HLA typing was unavailable for some donors at each locus, so association tests used only the typed subset. The study gave a list of under 200 TCR beta chains associated with cytomegalovirus. Compared with equally common non-associated chains, HLA-associated TCR beta chains in a later analysis were more clonally expanded and had lower generation probabilities. Correlated functional status among segregating V segments might reflect linkage disequilibrium, but an unknown experimental factor could not be ruled out. A few of the identified cytomegalovirus-associated TCR beta chains were confirmed in vitro to be specific for cytomegalovirus antigens. The earlier analysis of approximately 590 of the donors excluded roughly 17 rarely observed V segments, including chromosome 9 orphons, because counts were too low. The classifier was reported to diagnose cytomegalovirus status with high specificity and sensitivity in both the original and validation cohorts. The sequencing pipeline was judged likely to have produced a cluster of highly shared sequence variants as a technical artifact. Some IMGT-functional V segments, including TRBV6-2 and TRBV6-3, could not be told apart with the 87-base-pair reads, so those segments were excluded. Broadly in line with IMGT annotations, most TCR beta V segments showed up in productive rearrangements about 90% or about 30% of the time in an earlier analysis of a few hundred of the donors. Assigning TCR associations to individual alleles was difficult when HLA alleles, especially DR and DQ, strongly co-occurred. Sequencing depth was assumed to be roughly uniform across donors in the presence/absence analyses, though that assumption may not hold. A later analysis found that TCR association rates varied across HLA loci, with DRB1 alleles showing the most associated TCRs and HLA-C alleles the fewest. A further reported finding was that TCR beta sequences accurately predicted the HLA-A and HLA-B alleles for most subjects in the first cohort. Most CMV-associated TCR beta chains appeared to be HLA-restricted in a later analysis, and the HLA associations seemed to be driven largely by CMV exposure. At a false discovery rate of 0.05, a later analysis linked around 15,000 TCR beta sequences to specific HLA alleles.

V has 0 bases trimmed and J has 1 base trimmed; junction bases matching no gene number 2. Counted from cysteine to phenylalanine, this CDR3 has 16 amino acids. Solely the CDR3 DNA is kept, with 48 bases framed from the first base. The germline V gene supplies CDR1 SGDLS and CDR2 YYNGEE. Libraries were constructed by the immunoSEQ multiplex PCR assay. For the multiplex PCR, a mixture combining 60 forward primers for TCR Vbeta segments and 13 reverse primers for TCR Jbeta segments was used. The CDR3 region of rearranged TCR beta genes was amplified from genomic DNA with a multiplex PCR assay. Amplified TCR beta libraries were sequenced as 87-base-pair reads on the Illumina HiSeq System. As for the original processing: A later analysis counted tens of millions of unique TCR beta chains across the 690 or so repertoires, and some 12 million of these chains were shared by at least two donors. Raw reads were error-corrected and collapsed into unique sequences with a nearest-neighbor algorithm that merged closely related sequences to remove PCR and sequencing errors. CDR3 sequences were aligned to IMGT reference sequences to assign V, D and J gene segments. For a sequence to be retained, a match of at least six nucleotides was required to both a V gene segment and a J gene segment. A rearrangement counted as productive if the CDR3 had no stop codons and remained in frame with V and J, and every other rearrangement counted as non-productive. CDR3 was defined by IMGT convention, running from the second conserved V-encoded cysteine to the conserved J-encoded phenylalanine. Sequences without an unambiguous match to a single V gene segment were excluded from the earlier analysis of approximately 600 of the donors. In an earlier analysis of approximately 610 of the donors, V segments were called functional above 56.7% productive rearrangements and were called segregating when the between-donor standard deviation exceeded 5%. A statistical classification framework was developed to diagnose cytomegalovirus status using the catalog of TCR beta chain sequences. In a later analysis, V and J genes were assigned by comparing TCR nucleotide sequences against IMGT/GENE-DB human TR gene sequences. In a later analysis, CDR3 sequences and most-parsimonious VDJ recombination scenarios were assigned using the TCRdist pipeline. In a later analysis, each TCR beta chain was defined by its CDR3 amino acid sequence together with its V-gene family, and reads lacking a unique V-gene family were excluded. As a way to deal with suspected cross-contamination and a sequencing artifact, a later analysis dropped hundreds of nucleotide sequences that were highly shared and had low generation probability. In a later analysis, a clonal expansion index for each public chain was calculated from normalized within-repertoire ranks of inferred template counts. In a later analysis, generation probabilities were computed with a VDJ recombination model fitted to out-of-frame rearrangements, and the resulting probabilities were checked against IGoR. Hypergeometric tests were used in a later analysis to score TCR-TCR, TCR-HLA and TCR-CMV co-occurrence, with a repertoire-size bias correction applied to the TCR pairs. A later analysis estimated false discovery rates by permuting HLA or CMV assignments 20 times. In a later analysis, co-occurring TCRs were grouped using DBSCAN, and TCRdist sequence similarity was added for clustering within HLA-allele-positive subsets. Repertoires with fewer than 30,000 or more than 120,000 public chains, plus five repertoires with anomalous nucleotide sharing, were excluded from co-occurrence clustering. Drawn from immuneACCESS, this table holds only the in-frame rearrangements with V and J called that TCRdb kept. Clones are partly lost; checked studies trace under half to an unresolved V gene and leave the rest unexplained. Clone size and V and J calls were adopted from that table, with D and trimming inferred from the DNA. Within this sample are about 93,000 clones, with approximately 64% of them counted one time only. The leading ten clones occupy more than 5% of the sample.

The cohort consisted of approximately 690 healthy bone marrow donors. At the time of sampling, all cohort members were nominally healthy, though unrecorded immune exposures were likely present. The donor was CMV seropositive and belonged to the group of around 300 seropositive cohort members. Every donor gave a peripheral blood sample, and the peripheral blood mononuclear cells from that sample were used for TCR beta sequencing. Genomic DNA extraction from the blood cell samples was performed with the Qiagen DNeasy Blood Extraction Kit. As concerns this clone: Its antigen has not been determined. No clone much larger than this one lies a single base away; base qualities are absent.

Material: PBMCs. This receptor chain uses TRBV9 and TRBJ2-3, with 10 junctional bases fitting TRBD1. This TCR came from a boy younger than 18 in good health and CMV-seropositive. The CDR3: CASSVVGTGGTDTQYF. The nucleotide sequence is TGTGCCAGCAGCGTAGTAGGGACAGGGGGCACAGATACGCAGTATTTT.